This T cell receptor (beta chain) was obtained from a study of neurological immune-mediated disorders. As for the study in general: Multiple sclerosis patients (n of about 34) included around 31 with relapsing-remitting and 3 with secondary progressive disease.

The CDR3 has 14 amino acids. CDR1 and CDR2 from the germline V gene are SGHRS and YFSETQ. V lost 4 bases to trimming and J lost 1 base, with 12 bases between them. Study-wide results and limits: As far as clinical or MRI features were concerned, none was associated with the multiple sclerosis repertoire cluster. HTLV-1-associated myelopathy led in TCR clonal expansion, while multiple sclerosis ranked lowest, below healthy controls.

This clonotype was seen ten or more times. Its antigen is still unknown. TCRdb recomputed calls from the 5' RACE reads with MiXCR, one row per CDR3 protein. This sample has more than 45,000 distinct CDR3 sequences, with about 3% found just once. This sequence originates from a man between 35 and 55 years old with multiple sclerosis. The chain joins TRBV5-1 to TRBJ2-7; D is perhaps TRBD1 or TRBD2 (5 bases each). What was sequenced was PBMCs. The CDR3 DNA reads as TGCGCCAGCAGCCGGGACCGACCTTCCTACGAGCAGTACTTC. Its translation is CASSRDRPSYEQYF.